The sequence of this TCR beta chain was determined in a study of regulatory T cells in long-lasting Graves disease. There are many counts of this clonotype. Germline V lookup: CDR1 GTSNPN, CDR2 SVGIG (reference sequence). The CDR3 contains 12 residues. With 1 base removed from V and 4 bases from J, the gap between germline ends came to 5 bases. Time point described: persistent/refractory GD, antithyroid drugs over 5 years with positive TRAb. Following extraction of RNA from PBMCs, that RNA was used to make the TCR library. Arm-PCR of CDR3 regions and iRepertoire HTBI primers were the basis on which TCR beta libraries were built. MiXCR was run by TCRdb on the multiplex PCR reads, yielding one entry per CDR3 protein. The repertoire holds about 310,000 distinct CDR3 sequences, around 21% seen once, with roughly three fifths in the top ten.

The receptor was derived from a female donor with Graves disease. The rearrangement links TRBV30 to TRBJ1-5; the D is unclear. Sequencing was performed on peripheral blood mononuclear cells (PBMCs), taken when the disease was refractory, from a patient treated with antithyroid drugs. In DNA, the CDR3 is TGTGCCTGGAGTGACCAAAATCAGCCCCAGCATTTT. Protein sequence: CAWSDQNQPQHF.